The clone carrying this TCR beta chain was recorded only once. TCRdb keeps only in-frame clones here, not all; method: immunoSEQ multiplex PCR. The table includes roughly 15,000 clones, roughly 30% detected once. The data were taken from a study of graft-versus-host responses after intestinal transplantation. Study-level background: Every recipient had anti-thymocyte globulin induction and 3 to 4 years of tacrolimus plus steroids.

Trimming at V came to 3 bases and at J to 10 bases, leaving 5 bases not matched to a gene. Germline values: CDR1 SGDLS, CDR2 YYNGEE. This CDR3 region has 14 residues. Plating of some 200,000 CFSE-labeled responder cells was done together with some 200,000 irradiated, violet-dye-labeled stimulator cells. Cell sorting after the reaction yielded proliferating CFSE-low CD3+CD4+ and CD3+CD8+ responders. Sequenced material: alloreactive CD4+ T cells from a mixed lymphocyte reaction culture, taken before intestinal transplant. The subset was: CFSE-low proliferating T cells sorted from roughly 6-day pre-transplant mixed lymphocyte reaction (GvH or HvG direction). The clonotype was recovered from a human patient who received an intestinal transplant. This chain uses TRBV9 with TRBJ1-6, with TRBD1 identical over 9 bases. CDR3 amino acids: CASSGGTGNSPLHF. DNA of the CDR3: TGTGCCAGCAGCGGGGGGACAGGGAACTCACCCCTCCACTTT.